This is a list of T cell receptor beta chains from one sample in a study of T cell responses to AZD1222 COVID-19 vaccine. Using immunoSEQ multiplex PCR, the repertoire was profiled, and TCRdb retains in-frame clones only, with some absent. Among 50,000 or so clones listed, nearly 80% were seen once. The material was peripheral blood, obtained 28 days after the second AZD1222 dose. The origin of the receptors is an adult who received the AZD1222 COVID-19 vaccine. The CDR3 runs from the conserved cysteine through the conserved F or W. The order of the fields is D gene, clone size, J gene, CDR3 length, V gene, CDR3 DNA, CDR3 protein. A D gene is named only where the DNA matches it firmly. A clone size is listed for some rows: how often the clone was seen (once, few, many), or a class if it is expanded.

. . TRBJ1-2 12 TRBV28 TGTGCCAGCAGTATTGGGGTTGTTGGCTACACCTTC CASSIGVVGYTF
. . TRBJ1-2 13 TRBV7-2 TGTGCCAGCAGCTTAGCGCCGGACTATGGCTACACCTTC CASSLAPDYGYTF
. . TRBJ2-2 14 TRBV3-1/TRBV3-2 TGTGCCAGCAGCCAAGCCGAGAACACCGGGGAGCTGTTTTTT CASSQAENTGELFF
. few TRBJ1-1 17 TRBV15 TGTGCCACCAGCAGGGGGTGGGCCGGGGGGCTTGACACTGAAGCTTTCTTT CATSRGWAGGLDTEAFF
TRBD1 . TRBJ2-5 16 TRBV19 TGTGCCAGTAGTAGGGGACAGGGATTCTCCCAAGAGACCCAGTACTTC CASSRGQGFSQETQYF
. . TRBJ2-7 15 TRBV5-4 TGTGCCAGCAGCTTGGAGGGAGCCCTTAGGTACGAGCAGTACTTC CASSLEGALRYEQYF
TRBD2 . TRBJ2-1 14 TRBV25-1 TGTGCCACCTCGCAGGCGGGGGGTTGGAATGAGCAGTTCTTC CATSQAGGWNEQFF
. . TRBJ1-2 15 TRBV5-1 TGCGCCAGCAGCTTGGCTTCCGGGCCGGGGGAGGGCTACACCTTC CASSLASGPGEGYTF
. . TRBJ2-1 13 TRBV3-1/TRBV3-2 TGTGCCAGCAGCCAAGATTACGTTAATGAGCAGTTCTTC CASSQDYVNEQFF
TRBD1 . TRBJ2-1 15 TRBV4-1 TGCGCCAGCAGCCAAGACAGGGGGCCCTACAATGAGCAGTTCTTC CASSQDRGPYNEQFF
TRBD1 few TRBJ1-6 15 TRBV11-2 TGTGCCAGCAGCTTAGAACGGGACAGAGGTTCACCCCTCCACTTT CASSLERDRGSPLHF
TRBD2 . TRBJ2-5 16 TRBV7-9 TGTGCCAGCAGCTTAGCGACTAGCGGGGGCCGCGGGACCCAGTACTTC CASSLATSGGRGTQYF
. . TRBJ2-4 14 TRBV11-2 TGTGCCAGCAGCGACCAGGGGATGCTTGACATTCAGTACTTC CASSDQGMLDIQYF
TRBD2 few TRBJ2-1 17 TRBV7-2 TGTGCCAGCAGCTTATTACCAGCGGGAAGCTCCTACAATGAGCAGTTCTTC CASSLLPAGSSYNEQFF
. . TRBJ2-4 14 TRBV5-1 TGCGCCAGCAGCCCGGACTTAGCCAAAAACATTCAGTACTTC CASSPDLAKNIQYF
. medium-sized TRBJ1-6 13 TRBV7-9 TGTGCCAGCAGCCAAGAGGTGAATTCACCCCTCCACTTT CASSQEVNSPLHF
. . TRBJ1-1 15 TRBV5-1 TGCGCCAGCAGTCCGTCATTCAGGCTGGGCACTGAAGCTTTCTTT CASSPSFRLGTEAFF
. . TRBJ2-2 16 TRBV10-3 TGTGCCACCAAGGGGATAGCGGTTGCGGGGACCGGGGAGCTGTTTTTT CATKGIAVAGTGELFF
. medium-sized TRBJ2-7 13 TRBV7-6 TGTGCCAGCAGCGCCGGCCCAAACTACGAGCAGTACTTC CASSAGPNYEQYF
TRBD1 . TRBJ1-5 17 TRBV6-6 TGTGCCAGCAGTCCTCAGAGCGGACAGGGGAGCAATCAGCCCCAGCATTTT CASSPQSGQGSNQPQHF
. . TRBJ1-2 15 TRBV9 TGTGCCAGCAGCCAGGAACAGGGAAGCAACTATGGCTACACCTTC CASSQEQGSNYGYTF
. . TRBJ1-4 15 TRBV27 TGTGCCAGCAGGCTTACAGCTAACTTAAATGAAAAACTGTTTTTT CASRLTANLNEKLFF
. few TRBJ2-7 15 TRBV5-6 TGTGCCAGCAGCTTGGTCGGCAGGGTGAGGAACGAGCAGTACTTC CASSLVGRVRNEQYF
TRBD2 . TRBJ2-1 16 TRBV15 TGTGCCACCAGCCGAGATAGGACTAGCGGGGTCAATGAGCAGTTCTTC CATSRDRTSGVNEQFF
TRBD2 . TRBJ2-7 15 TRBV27 TGTGCCAGCAGTCTCCAGAGCGGGGCCACCTACGAGCAGTACTTC CASSLQSGATYEQYF
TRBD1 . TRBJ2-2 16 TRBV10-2 TGCGCCAGCACCAAAGGACAGGGGCGGGACACCGGGGAGCTGTTTTTT CASTKGQGRDTGELFF
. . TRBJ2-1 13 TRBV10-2 TGCGCCAGCATGGCGGAGATCTACAATGAGCAGTTCTTC CASMAEIYNEQFF
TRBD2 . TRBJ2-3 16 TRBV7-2 TGTGCCAGCAGCTTAGCCAGCGGGGGAAGCACAGATACGCAGTATTTT CASSLASGGSTDTQYF
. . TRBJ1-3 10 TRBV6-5 TGTGCCAGCGGCCAAAACACCATATATTTT CASGQNTIYF
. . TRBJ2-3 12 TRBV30 TGTGCCTGGAGTCCCCACGGGGATACGCAGTATTTT CAWSPHGDTQYF